This paragraph covers one TCR beta chain sequence. TCRdb re-called the RT-PCR reads with MiXCR, one entry per CDR3 protein. The sample contains roughly 620,000 distinct CDR3 sequences, 11% of which appear only once. The data derive from a study of response to subunit inactivated influenza vaccine. V was trimmed by 3 bases and J by 1 base, leaving 9 bases between them. The CDR3 consists of 14 residues. The germline CDR1 and CDR2 sequences are LGHNA and YSLEER. These data also formed part of another study, on T cells expressing NK-cell markers. That report adds: Scientists made TCR beta cDNA using 5'RACE template switching with UMIs.

The clonotype comes from a man between 45 and 60 years old who received an inactivated influenza vaccine. The V and J genes are TRBV4-3 and TRBJ1-1; D remains unclear. The sequencing used PBMCs from blood, collected on the day of vaccination. The CDR3 DNA sequence: TGCGCCAGCAGCCATGGCGGGAAGAACACTGAAGCTTTCTTT. Amino acid sequence: CASSHGGKNTEAFF.